This T cell receptor (beta chain) was captured by sequencing in a study of breast tumors, draining lymph nodes, adjacent tissues. Findings and caveats of the study: Tumors had less TCR diversity than lymph nodes, more than nontumor tissue. Most tumor T cells seemingly derive from lymph node, then expand in tumor. The lymph node origin of tumor T cells was framed as consistent with a hypothesis, not demonstrated. Compared with basal-like, luminal-like tumors shared significantly more repertoire with nontumor tissue.

Using its own MiXCR run on the multiplex PCR reads, TCRdb lists one record per CDR3 protein. The sample holds around 150,000 distinct CDR3 sequences, about 30% seen once. Axillary draining lymph nodes of breast cancer patients supplied the node samples. This clonotype has just a few counts. Its antigen is not identified. The ends were cut back, 6 bases at V and 0 bases at J, with 17 bases in the middle. CDR3 length equals 15 residues. Germline V gene lookup returns CDR1 DFQATT and CDR2 SNEGSKA (reference sequence). The chain carries TRBV20-1 and TRBJ1-1, with D uncertain. Sequenced input: axillary lymph node tissue. This TCR was recovered from a female donor with breast cancer. Some clones in this sample may be carry-over from other donors' samples. The CDR3 spells CSAQGQTRVNTEAFF. The CDR3 DNA reads TGCAGTGCCCAAGGGCAGACGAGGGTGAACACTGAAGCTTTCTTT.